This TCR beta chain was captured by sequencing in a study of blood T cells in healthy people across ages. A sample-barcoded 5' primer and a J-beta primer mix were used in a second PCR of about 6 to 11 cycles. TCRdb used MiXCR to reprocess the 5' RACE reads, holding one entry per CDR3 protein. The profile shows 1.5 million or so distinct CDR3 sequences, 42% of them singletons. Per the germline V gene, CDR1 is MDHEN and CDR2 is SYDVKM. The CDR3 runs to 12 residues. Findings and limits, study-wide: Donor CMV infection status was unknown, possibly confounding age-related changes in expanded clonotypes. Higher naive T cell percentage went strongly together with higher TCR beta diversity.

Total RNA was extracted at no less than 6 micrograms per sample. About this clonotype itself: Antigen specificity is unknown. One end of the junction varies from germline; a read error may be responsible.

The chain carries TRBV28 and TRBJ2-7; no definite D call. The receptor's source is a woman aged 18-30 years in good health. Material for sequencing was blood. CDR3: CTSSLLAYEQYF. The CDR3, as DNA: TGTACCAGCAGTTTATTGGCTTACGAGCAGTACTTC.